This T cell receptor beta chain came from a study of spatial heterogeneity in lung cancer. Study results and caveats: Higher tumor mutation counts went along with higher counts of expanded intratumoral alpha and beta TCRs.

The sample's time point: sample taken at primary tumor resection. By proportion, this clonotype is large. Its cognate antigen is unknown. TCRdb called the 5' RACE reads again in MiXCR, with one record for every CDR3 protein. Of 3,000 or so distinct CDR3 sequences listed, approximately 30% are singletons. Material: lung tumor tissue, obtained at surgery. This TCR came from a female donor with early-stage non-small cell lung cancer.

The CDR3 here is CASSSGTGGNEQFF. Written as DNA, the CDR3 is TGCGCCAGCAGCTCCGGGACAGGGGGGAATGAGCAGTTCTTC. The gene calls are TRBV5-1 and TRBJ2-1, with 11 positions matching TRBD1. The CDR3 length is 14 residues. V shed 3 bases and J 7 bases; nucleotides not matched to a gene: 3. Germline V gene lookup returns CDR1 SGHRS and CDR2 YFSETQ. Variable domain in full (rest from reference TRBV5-1 and TRBJ2-1): KAGVTQTPRYLIKTRGQQVTLSCSPISGHRSVSWYQQTPGQGLQFLFEYFSETQRNKGNFPGRFSGRQFSNSRSEMNVSTLELGDSALYLCASSSGTGGNEQFFGPGTRLTVL.